Each of the 20 T cell receptor beta chains below was sequenced from the same sample in a study of T cells in women clearing cervical HPV infection. Repertoires were generated with immunoSEQ multiplex PCR, while TCRdb's copy carries only in-frame clones and drops some. The listing contains around 20,000 clones. Sequencing was done on a sample of blood buffy coat. These receptor sequences come from a woman aged 18 to 75 with a cervical HPV16 infection that either progressed to CIN3+ or cleared (not recorded which).

On this clone: The CDR3 end lies 3 residues beyond the end of the read and is filled in from the germline J gene. This chain connects TRBV5-1 to TRBJ2-1; 12 bases fit TRBD2. CDR1 is SGHRS, CDR2 YFSETQ, per germline. V lost 3 bases to trimming and J lost 0 bases; unmatched junction nucleotides: 4. This CDR3 is 17 amino acids long. The CDR3 sequence: CASSSRLAGASYNEQFF. The CDR3 bases that were read are TGCGCCAGCAGCTCGAGACTAGCGGGGGCCTCCTACAATGAG.

CDR3 in amino acids: CSVSGALEYNEQFF. The CDR3 DNA, read in part, is TGCAGCGTCTCAGGGGCCCTGGAATACAATGAG. This rearrangement joins TRBV29-1 to TRBJ2-1; maybe TRBD1 (6 bases). The read terminates 3 residues before the CDR3 end, so the remaining end is supplied by the germline J gene. CDR1 SQVTM and CDR2 ANQGSEA come from the germline V gene. The germline V and J ends were trimmed by 6 bases and 4 bases, with 16 bases remaining between them. CDR3 length: 14 residues.

To note about this clone: The read terminates 3 residues ahead of where the CDR3 ends, so the germline J gene completes it. The V and J genes are TRBV20-1 and TRBJ2-7; 10 bases fit TRBD2. Germline V lookup: CDR1 DFQATT, CDR2 SNEGSKA (reference sequence). V dropped 4 bases and J dropped 2; count of bases not matched to a gene: 11. The CDR3 is 16 residues long. CDR3 DNA, as far as it was read: TGCAGTGCTATTAAACCTAGCGGGAGAAACACCTACGAG. This codes for CSAIKPSGRNTYE. The full CDR3 is CSAIKPSGRNTYEQYF.

In the case of this clone: Coverage ceases 3 residues before the CDR3 finishes, and the germline J gene fills in the end. The chain has TRBV29-1 and TRBJ2-1, with 10 bases identical to TRBD1. The CDR3 spans 13 residues. V gave up 7 bases and J gave up 3 bases; unmatched junction bases: 3. The germline V gene encodes CDR1 SQVTM and CDR2 ANQGSEA. The CDR3 spells CSGTGGIYNEQFF. Incomplete CDR3 DNA: TGCAGCGGGACAGGGGGAATCTACAATGAG.

A note on this clone: The missing CDR3 end, 3 residues past where the read stops, is filled in from the germline J gene. The chain has TRBV5-1 and TRBJ1-1, with D uncertain. CDR3 length: 13 amino acids. CDR1 is SGHRS, CDR2 YFSETQ, per germline. Trimming took off 4 bases at V and 5 bases at J, with 12 bases between the two ends. CDR3 region: CASSRLDGTEAFF. Partial CDR3 DNA: TGCGCCAGCAGCCGACTCGACGGAACTGAA. The full variable domain, its missing parts supplied by reference TRBV5-1 and TRBJ1-1, is KAGVTQTPRYLIKTRGQQVTLSCSPISGHRSVSWYQQTPGQGLQFLFEYFSETQRNKGNFPGRFSGRQFSNSRSEMNVSTLELGDSALYLCASSRLDGTEAFFGQGTRLTVV.

Comment on this clone: The read terminates 3 residues before the CDR3 end, so the remaining end is supplied by the germline J gene. The chain couples TRBV5-1 to TRBJ1-1; the D is unclear. V shed 4 bases and J shed 1 base, with 8 bases lying between them. This CDR3 has 13 residues. Germline assignment: CDR1 SGHRS and CDR2 YFSETQ. Incomplete CDR3 DNA: TGCGCCAGCAGCAACCAGAGGAACACTGAA. This sequence encodes CASSNQRNTE. The full CDR3 protein is CASSNQRNTEAFF. Using reference TRBV5-1 and TRBJ1-1 for the parts outside the CDR3, the full variable domain is KAGVTQTPRYLIKTRGQQVTLSCSPISGHRSVSWYQQTPGQGLQFLFEYFSETQRNKGNFPGRFSGRQFSNSRSEMNVSTLELGDSALYLCASSNQRNTEAFFGQGTRLTVV.

As to this clone: Read sequence stops 3 residues before the CDR3 end, and the germline J gene provides the missing end. The chain combines TRBV15 with TRBJ2-7; possibly TRBD1 or TRBD2 for D (5 bases each). Germline V gene sequence: CDR1 LNHNV, CDR2 YYDKDF (reference sequence). There are 15 residues in the CDR3. Trimming took off 2 bases at V and 0 bases at J, with 11 bases between the two ends. Incomplete CDR3 DNA: TGTGCCACCAGCAGATGGGCAGGGAGCTCCTACGAG. This codes for CATSRWAGSSYE. The complete CDR3 sequence is CATSRWAGSSYEQYF.

Regarding this clone: Read coverage stops 3 residues before the CDR3 terminus; the germline J gene supplies the remainder. The chain combines TRBV10-3 with TRBJ1-2, with D tentatively TRBD1 (6 bases). The germline V gene has CDR1 ENHRY and CDR2 SYGVKD. The CDR3 has 11 amino acids. With 8 bases removed from V and 7 bases from J, the gap between germline ends came to 11 bases. The sequenced CDR3 bases are TGTGCCATCGAGGGGGGGTCTGGC. Its protein product is CAIEGGSG. The CDR3 in full is CAIEGGSGYTF.

The part of the CDR3 DNA that was read is TGTGCCAGCTCACCACTAGCGGGAGATCAGAAGACC. Its translation: CASSPLAGDQKT. The whole CDR3 protein is CASSPLAGDQKTQYF. V gene TRBV18 combines with J gene TRBJ2-5; the match to TRBD2 covers 9 bases. The read ends 3 residues shy of where the CDR3 ends; the end is completed using the germline J gene. Per the germline V gene, CDR1 is KGHSH and CDR2 is LQKENI. With V trimmed by 1 base and J by 6 bases, 6 bases remained unmatched. The CDR3 totals 15 residues.

Turning to this clone: Read sequence stops 3 residues before the CDR3 end, and the germline J gene provides the missing end. This chain uses TRBV5-1 with TRBJ2-1; 7 bases agree with TRBD2. CDR1 and CDR2 (germline): SGHRS, YFSETQ. CDR3 length: 15 residues. Trimming at V came to 1 base and at J to 3 bases, leaving 4 bases not matched to a gene. Incomplete CDR3 DNA: TGCGCCAGCAGCTTGAGCGGGAACCACTACAATGAG. Residues: CASSLSGNHYNE. The whole CDR3 protein is CASSLSGNHYNEQFF. Based on the CDR3 plus reference TRBV5-1 and TRBJ2-1, the full variable domain is KAGVTQTPRYLIKTRGQQVTLSCSPISGHRSVSWYQQTPGQGLQFLFEYFSETQRNKGNFPGRFSGRQFSNSRSEMNVSTLELGDSALYLCASSLSGNHYNEQFFGPGTRLTVL.

Note on this clone: The CDR3 goes on 3 residues after the read ends, and that part is filled in from the germline J gene. The chain carries TRBV6-2 or TRBV6-3 and TRBJ2-7; 7 nucleotides match TRBD1. The ends lost 6 bases at V and 6 bases at J; junction bases unmatched: 11. Germline CDR1 reads MNHEY; CDR2 reads SVGEGT. CDR3 size: 14 residues. CDR3 bases read: TGTGCCAGCAGCATAACCTCACAGGGGAGCGAG. Translated: CASSITSQGSE. The full CDR3 protein reads CASSITSQGSEQYF.

In terms of frequency, this clone is medium-sized. Sequencing ends 3 residues short of the CDR3 end; the germline J gene provides the rest. This sequence joins TRBV7-8 and TRBJ1-5, with D unclear. V dropped 0 bases and J dropped 1 base, with 4 bases sitting between them. Germline V gene data show CDR1 as SGHVS and CDR2 as FQNEAQ. The length of the CDR3 is 14 residues. The covered CDR3 bases are TGTGCCAGCAGCTTAGCACACAGCAATCAGCCC. Translation: CASSLAHSNQP. In full, the CDR3 reads CASSLAHSNQPQHF.

A word on this clone: The read stops 3 residues short of the end of the CDR3; the missing end is completed from the germline J gene. This chain connects TRBV5-1 to TRBJ2-3, with D maybe TRBD2 (6 bases). Germline V gene data show CDR1 as SGHRS and CDR2 as YFSETQ. Deletions cut 0 bases from V and 1 base from J, with 12 bases between. CDR3 length: 16 amino acids. The CDR3 sequence is CASSLASGTRTDTQYF. The part of the CDR3 DNA that was read is TGCGCCAGCAGCTTGGCCTCCGGGACTCGCACAGATACG.

Details on this clone: The read ends 3 residues before the CDR3 terminus; that terminus is restored from the germline J gene. The J gene is TRBJ2-6, the V gene TRBV29-1; D not certain. The CDR3 is made up of 15 amino acids. Germline V gives CDR1 SQVTM, CDR2 ANQGSEA. V was shortened by 3 bases and J by 0 bases, with 9 bases between the two germline ends. The sequenced part of the CDR3 DNA is TGCAGCGTTGACGACACGTTCTCTGGGGCCAACGTC. Its protein product is CSVDDTFSGANV. The entire CDR3 protein reads CSVDDTFSGANVLTF.

This CDR3 reads CASSYRGARYGYTF. CDR3 bases read: TGTGCCAGCAGTTACCGTGGGGCTCGCTATGGC. The chain uses TRBV6-2 or TRBV6-3 and TRBJ1-2, with D maybe TRBD1 (5 bases). The CDR3 end is not reached by the read, which stops 3 residues before it; the germline J gene fills it in. Between the trimmed V and J ends, which lost 2 bases and 4 bases, there was a span of 11 bases. Germline V gene lookup returns CDR1 MNHEY and CDR2 SVGEGT. The CDR3 has 14 residues.

Remarks on this clone: The sequence runs out 3 residues before the end of the CDR3; the remainder is reconstructed from the germline J gene. The rearrangement uses TRBV28 and TRBJ1-2; D not resolved. The germline V gene has CDR1 MDHEN and CDR2 SYDVKM. The CDR3 is 13 residues long. The germline V and J ends were trimmed by 8 bases and 3 bases, with 13 bases remaining between them. CDR3 DNA (partial): TGTGCCAGCTCGGCGGCCACGGACTATGGC. This encodes CASSAATDYG. The entire CDR3 protein is CASSAATDYGYTF.

As to this clone: The read terminates 3 residues ahead of where the CDR3 ends, so the germline J gene completes it. The chain links TRBV7-9 to TRBJ1-4, with a possible D match to TRBD1 (6 bases). The V gene lost 5 bases and the J gene lost 8 bases, with 12 bases spanning the gap. CDR1 SEHNR and CDR2 FQNEAQ come from the germline V gene (reference sequence). There are 13 residues in the CDR3. The part of the CDR3 DNA that was read is TGTGCCAGCAGCGCAGGGGTAGTCGAAAAA. It is translated as CASSAGVVEK. The full CDR3 sequence reads CASSAGVVEKLFF.

A remark on this clone: Sequencing ends 3 residues short of the CDR3 end; the germline J gene provides the rest. The V and J genes are TRBV12-3 or TRBV12-4 and TRBJ1-3, with D tentatively TRBD1 (6 bases). CDR3 length: 16 amino acids. Trimming cost V 5 bases and J 0 bases, with 14 bases left between them. This CDR3 is CASSAYGTISGNTIYF. CDR3 DNA, as far as it was read: TGTGCCAGCAGTGCGTACGGGACAATCTCTGGAAACACC.

Comment on this clone: The CDR3 end falls 3 residues outside the read, so it is completed with the germline J gene. This chain uses TRBV9 with TRBJ2-3, with D uncertain. Germline V CDR1 and CDR2: SGDLS, YYNGEE. The CDR3 extends over 14 amino acids. V gave up 1 base and J gave up 0 bases, with 6 bases separating them. The CDR3 loop is CASSVFGSTDTQYF. The sequenced CDR3 bases are TGTGCCAGCAGCGTATTCGGGAGCACAGATACG.

Comments on this clone: Sequencing ends 3 residues short of the CDR3 end; the germline J gene provides the rest. The J gene is TRBJ1-5, the V gene TRBV20-1, with TRBD1 as a possible D gene (5 bases). This CDR3 region has 14 residues. The germline V gene has CDR1 DFQATT and CDR2 SNEGSKA (reference sequence). The V gene lost 3 bases and the J gene lost 4 bases, with 13 bases spanning the gap. The CDR3: CSASNSEGNQPQHF. The DNA read from the CDR3 is TGCAGTGCTAGTAACAGTGAGGGGAATCAGCCC.